The next 4 T cell receptor beta chains were all read from a single sample in a study of long-term antiretroviral therapy in people with HIV. At survey level, the immunoSEQ assay was run in its v3.0 version. Method: immunoSEQ multiplex PCR; TCRdb's copy keeps in-frame clones and lacks some. The sample lists 25,000 to 35,000 clones, roughly 97% seen once, with about 2.9% in the top ten. This specimen was unsorted PBMCs, taken 6.9 years after starting antiretroviral therapy. Every receptor here comes from a man aged 25 to 40 with HIV.

The chain combines TRBV2 with TRBJ1-5; D gene ambiguous. Germline V gene sequence: CDR1 SNHLY, CDR2 FYNNEI. Trimming cost V 2 bases and J 9 bases, with 14 bases left between them. There are 14 residues in the CDR3. CDR3 bases: TGTGCCAGCAGTGAAACCCCGGCCAGCGGGCCCCAGCATTTT. This translates into CASSETPASGPQHF.

The chain employs TRBV5-1 and TRBJ1-2; tentative D call: TRBD1 (6 bases). From germline, CDR1 is SGHRS and CDR2 YFSETQ. Trimming stripped 3 bases from V and 4 bases from J, with 16 bases between. The CDR3 extends over 15 amino acids. DNA for the CDR3: TGCGCCAGCAGCTCCCACTCCGGGACACTCTATGGCTACACCTTC. Translated: CASSSHSGTLYGYTF.

The CDR3 is CASSVEGFRTDTQYF. The CDR3 bases are TGTGCCAGCAGCGTAGAGGGGTTCCGCACAGATACGCAGTATTTT. The chain has TRBV9 and TRBJ2-3, with D tentatively TRBD1 (5 bases). The length of the CDR3 is 15 residues. V lost 0 bases, J lost 1 base, and 9 bases lay in between. CDR1 and CDR2 from the germline V gene are SGDLS and YYNGEE.

This chain connects TRBV7-9 to TRBJ1-2; tentative D call: TRBD1 (6 bases). The CDR3 contains 14 residues. The V end was cut by 1 base, the J end by 4 bases, with 10 bases between. Germline V gives CDR1 SEHNR, CDR2 FQNEAQ (reference sequence). DNA of the CDR3: TGTGCCAGCAGCTTAGGCGAGGGGGGCTATGGCTACACCTTC. Amino acid sequence: CASSLGEGGYGYTF. Using reference TRBV7-9 and TRBJ1-2 for the parts outside the CDR3, the full variable domain is DTGVSQNPRHKITKRGQNVTFRCDPISEHNRLYWYRQTLGQGPEFLTYFQNEAQLEKSRLLSDRFSAERPKGSFSTLEIQRTEQGDSAMYLCASSLGEGGYGYTFGSGTRLTVV.